This T cell receptor beta chain was sequenced for a study of regulatory T cells in long-lasting Graves disease. Points from the study as a whole: Tissue studied was limited to peripheral blood, excluding thyroid tissue. Persistent disease exhibited a predilection for TRBV28, TRBJ1-2 and TRBJ2-5.

CDR1 and CDR2 (germline): SQVTM, ANQGSEA. The CDR3 contains 13 residues. Trimming removed 4 bases from V and 13 bases from J; junction bases left unmatched: 9. Noted time point: newly diagnosed GD, antithyroid drugs for less than 3 months. Construction of the TCR library relied on RNA isolated from PBMCs. CDR3-region Arm-PCR and iRepertoire HTBI primers produced the TCR beta libraries. TCRdb recomputed calls from the multiplex PCR reads with MiXCR, one row per CDR3 protein. The sample comprises about 420,000 distinct CDR3 sequences, less than 20% of which are singletons, and around 23% rests with the top ten. On this clonotype itself: Antigen: not known.

A further study also used this sample, focusing on T cells in Graves' hyperthyroidism and ophthalmopathy. This second report adds: Patients with uncontrolled infections, other autoimmune diseases, pregnancy or lactation were excluded.

The starting material was peripheral blood mononuclear cells (PBMCs), obtained at new diagnosis, from a patient treated with antithyroid drugs. This sequence originates from a woman between 18 and 29 years old with Graves disease. The J gene is TRBJ2-2, the V gene TRBV29-1; TRBD2 aligns across 10 bases. CDR3: CSVAAGGRVGLFF. The CDR3 DNA follows: TGCAGCGTTGCAGCGGGAGGGCGGGTAGGGCTGTTTTTT.